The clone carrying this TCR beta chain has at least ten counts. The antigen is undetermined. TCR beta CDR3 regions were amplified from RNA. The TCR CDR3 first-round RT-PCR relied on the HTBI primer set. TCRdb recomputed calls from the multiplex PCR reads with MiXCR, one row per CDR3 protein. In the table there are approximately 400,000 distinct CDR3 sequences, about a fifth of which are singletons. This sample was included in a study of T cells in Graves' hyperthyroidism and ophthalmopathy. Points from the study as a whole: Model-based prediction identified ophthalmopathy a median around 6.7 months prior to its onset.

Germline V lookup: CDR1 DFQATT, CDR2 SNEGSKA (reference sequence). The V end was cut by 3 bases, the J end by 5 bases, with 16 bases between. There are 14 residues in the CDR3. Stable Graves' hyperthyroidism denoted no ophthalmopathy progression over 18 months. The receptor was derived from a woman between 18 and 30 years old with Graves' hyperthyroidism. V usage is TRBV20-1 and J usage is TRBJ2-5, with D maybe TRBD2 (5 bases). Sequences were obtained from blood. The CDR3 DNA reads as TGCAGTGCTAGGCGGCCGGGGTCGGGGGAGACCCAGTACTTC. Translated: CSARRPGSGETQYF.